Below are 20 T cell receptor beta chains sequenced from a single sample in a study of Ad26.COV2.S vaccination and SARS-CoV-2 variants. Sequencing used immunoSEQ multiplex PCR; TCRdb keeps in-frame clones, though not all of them. The sample holds about 350,000 clones, about 87% seen once. Treatment meaning: around 19 received Ad26.COV2.S at low or high dose, single or two shots; 5 received placebo; per-sample allocation not given. Day 63 following the first vaccine or placebo injection was when the samples were taken. The sequencing used peripheral blood, collected in a trial of Ad26.COV2.S vaccine versus placebo. The receptors stem from a person aged 18 to 59 who received the Ad26.COV2.S COVID-19 vaccine or a placebo.

The rearrangement uses TRBV3-1 (or the pseudogene TRBV3-2) and TRBJ2-3, with 8 bases identical to TRBD2. Germline-derived CDR1 and CDR2 are LGHDT and YNNKEL (reference sequence). V lost 4 bases, J lost 2 bases, and 8 bases stayed unmatched. The CDR3 totals 16 residues. DNA of the CDR3: TGTGCCAGCAGCCCATCAACTAGCGGCTTCACAGATACGCAGTATTTT. Amino acids: CASSPSTSGFTDTQYF.

The chain combines TRBV6-5 with TRBJ1-6, with unresolved D. The germline V gene has CDR1 MNHEY and CDR2 SVGAGI. This CDR3 region has 14 residues. Trimming shortened V by 7 bases and J by 7 bases, and 14 bases separated the two germline ends. The CDR3 region has the DNA TGTGCCAGCACCCTCGGCCTGACCAATTCACCCCTCCACTTT. This sequence encodes CASTLGLTNSPLHF.

The rearrangement uses TRBV11-3 and TRBJ2-2; no clear D gene. The V and J ends lost 5 bases and 1 base respectively, with 17 bases between them. This CDR3 region has 17 residues. Germline CDR1 and CDR2: SGHNT and YENEEA. The CDR3 DNA reads TGTGCCAGCAGCCCTGCCTGGCGGCTGGGGAACACCGGGGAGCTGTTTTTT. It codes for CASSPAWRLGNTGELFF.

The V gene is TRBV6-5, the J gene TRBJ1-2; D is unclear. The germline V gene has CDR1 MNHEY and CDR2 SVGAGI. The CDR3 extends over 15 amino acids. V lost 7 bases, J lost 4 bases, and 19 bases lay in between. CDR3 in amino acids: CASTPDQLGGYGYTF. The CDR3 region has the DNA TGTGCCAGCACCCCCGATCAATTAGGCGGCTATGGCTACACCTTC.

V usage is TRBV5-4 and J usage is TRBJ2-5; D is undetermined. The germline CDR1 and CDR2 sequences are SGHNT and YYREEE (reference sequence). Trimming removed 1 base from V and 3 bases from J, with 7 bases in between. The CDR3 extends over 13 amino acids. CDR3 region: CASSLPTKETQYF. Here the CDR3 DNA reads TGTGCCAGCAGCTTGCCTACGAAAGAGACCCAGTACTTC.

The rearrangement links TRBV5-4 to TRBJ1-3, with a weak D call TRBD1 (6 bases). The CDR3 covers 14 residues. V dropped 0 bases and J dropped 3 bases, with 7 bases sitting between them. Germline-derived CDR1 and CDR2 are SGHNT and YYREEE (reference sequence). The CDR3 region has the DNA TGTGCCAGCAGCTTGGGGACAGTTGGAAACACCATATATTTT. This codes for CASSLGTVGNTIYF.

The rearrangement joins TRBV18 to TRBJ1-3; D is undetermined. Trimming took off 6 bases at V and 4 bases at J, with 13 bases between the two ends. CDR1 and CDR2 from the germline V gene are KGHSH and LQKENI. This CDR3 has 14 residues. DNA of the CDR3: TGTGCCAGCTCCCCGGCGGATCAGGGAAACACCATATATTTT. Amino acids: CASSPADQGNTIYF.

The V and J genes are TRBV11-2 and TRBJ2-5, with 7 bases identical to TRBD1. Trimming at V came to 4 bases and at J to 7 bases, leaving 15 bases not matched to a gene. The CDR3 has 16 residues. The V gene's germline CDR1 is SGHAT and CDR2 FQNNGV. The CDR3 DNA is TGTGCCAGCAGCTACCCCCGGGACAGTCCTATAGGGACCCAGTACTTC. Protein: CASSYPRDSPIGTQYF.

The V call is TRBV30, the J call TRBJ1-4, with D possibly matching TRBD1 (5 bases). Germline CDR1 is GTSNPN and CDR2 is SVGIG (reference sequence). The CDR3 length is 15 residues. V lost 3 bases, J lost 5 bases, and 16 bases lay in between. The CDR3 DNA follows: TGTGCCTGGAGCCAAATAGTCCGGGGGAATGAAAAACTGTTTTTT. It yields the protein CAWSQIVRGNEKLFF.

The chain carries TRBV5-5 and TRBJ1-1; weak D call: TRBD1 (6 bases). V lost 5 bases to trimming and J lost 9 bases, with 14 bases between them. Looked up from germline, CDR1 is SGHKS and CDR2 is YYEKEE (reference sequence). CDR3 length equals 12 residues. CDR3 bases: TGTGCCAGCAGTCTAATTGGGGGGCAAGCTTTCTTT. Its translation is CASSLIGGQAFF.

The CDR3 nucleotides read TGTGCCAGCAGTGACAGGGCCCCCTACGAGCAGTACTTC. This translates into CASSDRAPYEQYF. The chain employs TRBV6-6 and TRBJ2-7; 7 positions match TRBD1. Trimming removed 5 bases from V and 2 bases from J; junction bases left unmatched: 3. Looked up from germline, CDR1 is MNHNY and CDR2 is SVGAGI (reference sequence). The CDR3 is 13 residues long.

The gene calls are TRBV6-2 or TRBV6-3 and TRBJ2-5; D is perhaps TRBD2 (6 bases). Germline V gene data show CDR1 as MNHEY and CDR2 as SVGEGT. Deletions cut 6 bases from V and 2 bases from J, with 10 bases between. CDR3 length: 13 amino acids. This CDR3 reads CASSWGRQETQYF. CDR3 nucleotide sequence: TGTGCCAGCAGCTGGGGGAGGCAAGAGACCCAGTACTTC.

This chain joins TRBV5-1 and TRBJ2-3; the match to TRBD1 covers 9 bases. Germline trimming cut 4 bases from V and 5 bases from J; bases unmatched to any gene: 5. Germline lookup yields CDR1 SGHRS and CDR2 YFSETQ. The CDR3 length is 14 residues. CDR3 residues: CASSLTGGIDTQYF. CDR3 DNA: TGCGCCAGCAGCCTGACAGGGGGGATAGATACGCAGTATTTT.

This chain connects TRBV6-5 to TRBJ1-2, with D uncertain. The CDR3 extends over 14 amino acids. V lost 2 bases to trimming and J lost 2 bases, with 9 bases between them. CDR1 MNHEY and CDR2 SVGAGI come from the germline V gene. The CDR3 spells CASSYKAGNYGYTF. DNA for the CDR3: TGTGCCAGCAGTTACAAGGCAGGCAACTATGGCTACACCTTC.

In the case of this clone: This sample includes further DNA sequences coding for the same CDR3. The genes are TRBV7-3 and TRBJ2-3; D might be TRBD1 (6 bases). Germline V lookup: CDR1 SGHTA, CDR2 FQGTGA. The ends were cut back, 5 bases at V and 6 bases at J, with 9 bases in the middle. The CDR3 totals 12 residues. The CDR3, as DNA: TGTGCCAGCAGCCCAGGGGCCGATACGCAGTATTTT. Its protein is CASSPGADTQYF.

The chain uses TRBV5-4 and TRBJ2-7; 9 bases match TRBD2. The V gene end was trimmed by 7 bases and the J gene end by 2 bases; junction bases not matched to a gene: 4. CDR3 length equals 13 residues. Germline CDR1 SGHNT, CDR2 YYREEE (reference sequence). The CDR3 DNA reads TGTGCCAGCGGTATAGCGGGAGCCTACGAGCAGTACTTC. Its protein product is CASGIAGAYEQYF.

The rearrangement joins TRBV3-1 (or the pseudogene TRBV3-2) to TRBJ2-2; 11 bases align to TRBD2. The length of the CDR3 is 17 residues. Trimming removed 2 bases from V and 4 bases from J; junction bases left unmatched: 6. Germline CDR1 is LGHDT and CDR2 is YNNKEL (reference sequence). CDR3 sequence: CASSQPGTSGRTGELFF. CDR3 DNA: TGTGCCAGCAGCCAACCCGGGACTAGCGGCCGCACCGGGGAGCTGTTTTTT.

This clone was picked up a small number of times. The chain joins TRBV10-3 to TRBJ2-4, with D perhaps TRBD1 or TRBD2 (5 bases each). V was cut by 5 bases and J by 5 bases, with 10 bases left in between. The CDR3 covers 13 residues. Germline-derived CDR1 and CDR2 are ENHRY and SYGVKD. The CDR3 is CAISTGPQNIQYF. The CDR3 nucleotides read TGTGCCATCAGTACGGGACCCCAAAACATTCAGTACTTC.

The chain recombines TRBV7-6 with TRBJ1-5; weak D call: TRBD1 (5 bases). Germline V gene sequence: CDR1 SGHVS, CDR2 FNYEAQ. V was trimmed by 2 bases and J by 6 bases, leaving 8 bases between them. This CDR3 comprises 13 residues. CDR3 nucleotide sequence: TGTGCCAGCAGCTTATATGGGGGTCAGCCCCAGCATTTT. Translating it yields CASSLYGGQPQHF.

The gene calls are TRBV10-3 and TRBJ1-2; D unclear. The V gene's germline CDR1 is ENHRY and CDR2 SYGVKD. The CDR3 loop spans 13 amino acids. V lost 4 bases and J lost 8, with 14 bases in between. CDR3 DNA: TGTGCCATCAGTGGAGGAGAGGGTCTAGGCTACACCTTC. It specifies CAISGGEGLGYTF.